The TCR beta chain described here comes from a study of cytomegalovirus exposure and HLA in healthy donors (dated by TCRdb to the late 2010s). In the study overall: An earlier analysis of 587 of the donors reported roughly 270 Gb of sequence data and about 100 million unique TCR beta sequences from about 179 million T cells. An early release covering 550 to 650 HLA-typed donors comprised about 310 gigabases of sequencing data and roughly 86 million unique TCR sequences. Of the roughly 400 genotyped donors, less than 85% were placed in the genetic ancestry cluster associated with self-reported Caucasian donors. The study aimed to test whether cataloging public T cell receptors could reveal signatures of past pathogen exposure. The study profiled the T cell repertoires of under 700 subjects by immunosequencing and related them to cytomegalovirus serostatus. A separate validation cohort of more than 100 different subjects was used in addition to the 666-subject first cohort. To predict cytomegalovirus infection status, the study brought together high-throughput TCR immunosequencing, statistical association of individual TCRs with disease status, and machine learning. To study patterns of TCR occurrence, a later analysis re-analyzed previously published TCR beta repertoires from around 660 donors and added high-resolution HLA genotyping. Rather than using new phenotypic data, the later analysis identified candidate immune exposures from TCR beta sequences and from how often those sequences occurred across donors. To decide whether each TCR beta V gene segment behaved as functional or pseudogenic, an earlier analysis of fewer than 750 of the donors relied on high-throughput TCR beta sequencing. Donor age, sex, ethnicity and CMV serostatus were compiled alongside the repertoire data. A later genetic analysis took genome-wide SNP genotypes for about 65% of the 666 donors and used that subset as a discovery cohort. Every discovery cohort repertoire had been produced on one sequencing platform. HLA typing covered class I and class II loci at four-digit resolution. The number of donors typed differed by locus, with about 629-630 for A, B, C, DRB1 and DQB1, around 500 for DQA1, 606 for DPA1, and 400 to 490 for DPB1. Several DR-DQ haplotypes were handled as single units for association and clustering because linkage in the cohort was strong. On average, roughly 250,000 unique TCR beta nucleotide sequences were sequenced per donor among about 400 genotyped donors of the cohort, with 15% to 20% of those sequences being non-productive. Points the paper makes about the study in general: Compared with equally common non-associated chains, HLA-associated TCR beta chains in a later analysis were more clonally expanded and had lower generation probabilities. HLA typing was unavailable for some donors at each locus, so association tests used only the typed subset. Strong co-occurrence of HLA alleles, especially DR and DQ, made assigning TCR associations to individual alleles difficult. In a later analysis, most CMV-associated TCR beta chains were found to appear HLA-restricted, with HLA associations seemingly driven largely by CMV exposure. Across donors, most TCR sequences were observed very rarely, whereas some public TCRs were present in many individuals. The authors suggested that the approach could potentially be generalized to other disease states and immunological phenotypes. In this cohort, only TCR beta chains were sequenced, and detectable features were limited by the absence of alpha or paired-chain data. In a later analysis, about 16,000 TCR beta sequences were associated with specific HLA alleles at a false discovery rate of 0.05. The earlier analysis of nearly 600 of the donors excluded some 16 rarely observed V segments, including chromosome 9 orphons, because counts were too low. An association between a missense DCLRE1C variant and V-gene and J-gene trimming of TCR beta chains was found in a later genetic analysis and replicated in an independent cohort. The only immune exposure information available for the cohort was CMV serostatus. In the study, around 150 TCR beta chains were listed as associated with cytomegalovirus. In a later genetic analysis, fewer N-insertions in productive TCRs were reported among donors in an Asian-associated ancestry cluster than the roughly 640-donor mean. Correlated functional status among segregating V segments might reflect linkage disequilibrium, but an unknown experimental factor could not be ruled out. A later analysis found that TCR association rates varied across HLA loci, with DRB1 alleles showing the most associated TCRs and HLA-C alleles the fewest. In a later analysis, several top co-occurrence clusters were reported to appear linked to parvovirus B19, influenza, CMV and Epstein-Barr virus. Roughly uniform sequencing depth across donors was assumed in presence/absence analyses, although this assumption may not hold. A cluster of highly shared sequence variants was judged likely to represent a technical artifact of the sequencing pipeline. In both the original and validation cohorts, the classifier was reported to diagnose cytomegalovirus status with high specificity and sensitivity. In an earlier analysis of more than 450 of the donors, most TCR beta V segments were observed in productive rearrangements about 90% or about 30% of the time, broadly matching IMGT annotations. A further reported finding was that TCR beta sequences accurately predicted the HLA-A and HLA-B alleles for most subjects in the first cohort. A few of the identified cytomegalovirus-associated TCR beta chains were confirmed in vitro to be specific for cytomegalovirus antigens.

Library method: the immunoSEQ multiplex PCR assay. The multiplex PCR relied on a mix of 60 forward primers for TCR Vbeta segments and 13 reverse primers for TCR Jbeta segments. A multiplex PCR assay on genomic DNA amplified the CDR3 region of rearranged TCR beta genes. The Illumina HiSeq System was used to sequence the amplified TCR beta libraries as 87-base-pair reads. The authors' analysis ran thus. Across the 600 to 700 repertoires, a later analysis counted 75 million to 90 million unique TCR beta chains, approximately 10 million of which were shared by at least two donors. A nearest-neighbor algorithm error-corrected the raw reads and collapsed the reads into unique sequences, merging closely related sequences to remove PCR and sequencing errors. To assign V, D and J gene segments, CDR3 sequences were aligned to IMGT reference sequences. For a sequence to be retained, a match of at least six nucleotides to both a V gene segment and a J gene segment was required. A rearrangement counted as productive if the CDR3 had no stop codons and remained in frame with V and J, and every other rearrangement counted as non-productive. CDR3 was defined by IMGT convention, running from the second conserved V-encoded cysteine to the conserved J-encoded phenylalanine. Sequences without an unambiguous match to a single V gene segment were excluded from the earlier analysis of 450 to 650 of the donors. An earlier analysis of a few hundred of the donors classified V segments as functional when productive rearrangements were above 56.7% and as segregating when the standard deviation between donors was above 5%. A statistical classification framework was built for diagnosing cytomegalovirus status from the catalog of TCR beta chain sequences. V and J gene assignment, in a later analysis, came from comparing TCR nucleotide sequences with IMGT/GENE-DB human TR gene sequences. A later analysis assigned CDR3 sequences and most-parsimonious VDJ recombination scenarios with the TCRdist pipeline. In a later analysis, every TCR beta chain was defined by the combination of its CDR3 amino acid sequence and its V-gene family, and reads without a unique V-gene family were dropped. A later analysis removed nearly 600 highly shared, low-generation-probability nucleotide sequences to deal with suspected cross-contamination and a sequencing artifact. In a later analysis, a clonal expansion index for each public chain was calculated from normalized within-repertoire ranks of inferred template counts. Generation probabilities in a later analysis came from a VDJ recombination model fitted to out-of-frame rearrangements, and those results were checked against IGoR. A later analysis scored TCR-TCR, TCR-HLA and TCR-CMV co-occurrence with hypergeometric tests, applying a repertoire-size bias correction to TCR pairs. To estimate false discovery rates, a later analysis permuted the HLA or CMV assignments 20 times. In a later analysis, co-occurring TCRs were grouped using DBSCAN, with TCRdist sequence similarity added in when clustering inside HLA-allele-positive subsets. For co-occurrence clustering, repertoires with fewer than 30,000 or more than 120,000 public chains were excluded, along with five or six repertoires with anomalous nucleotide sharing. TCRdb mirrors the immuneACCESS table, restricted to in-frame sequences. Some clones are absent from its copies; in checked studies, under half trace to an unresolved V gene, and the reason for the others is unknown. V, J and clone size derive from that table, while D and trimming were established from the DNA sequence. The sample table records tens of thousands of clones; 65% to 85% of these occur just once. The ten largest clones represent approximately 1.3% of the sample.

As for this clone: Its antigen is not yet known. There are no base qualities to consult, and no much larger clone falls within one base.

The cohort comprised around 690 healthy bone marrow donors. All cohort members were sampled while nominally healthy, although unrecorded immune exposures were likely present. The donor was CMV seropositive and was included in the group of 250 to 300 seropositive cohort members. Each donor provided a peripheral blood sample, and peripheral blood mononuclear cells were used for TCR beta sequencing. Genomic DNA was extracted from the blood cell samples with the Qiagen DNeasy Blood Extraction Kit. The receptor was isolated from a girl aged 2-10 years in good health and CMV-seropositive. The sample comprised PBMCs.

The base sequence is TGTGCCACCAGCAGTGAGAGCTCTGGAAACACCATATATTTT. This translates into CATSSESSGNTIYF. Recombination joined TRBV15 with TRBJ1-3; no D gene is confidently identified. Including cysteine and phenylalanine, the CDR3 has 14 amino acids. The DNA shown is the 42-base CDR3, in frame from base 1. Sequences LNHNV (CDR1) and YYDKDF (CDR2) are obtained from the germline V gene (reference sequence). Cut back by 3 bases and 0 bases, the V and J ends lie 6 bases apart.